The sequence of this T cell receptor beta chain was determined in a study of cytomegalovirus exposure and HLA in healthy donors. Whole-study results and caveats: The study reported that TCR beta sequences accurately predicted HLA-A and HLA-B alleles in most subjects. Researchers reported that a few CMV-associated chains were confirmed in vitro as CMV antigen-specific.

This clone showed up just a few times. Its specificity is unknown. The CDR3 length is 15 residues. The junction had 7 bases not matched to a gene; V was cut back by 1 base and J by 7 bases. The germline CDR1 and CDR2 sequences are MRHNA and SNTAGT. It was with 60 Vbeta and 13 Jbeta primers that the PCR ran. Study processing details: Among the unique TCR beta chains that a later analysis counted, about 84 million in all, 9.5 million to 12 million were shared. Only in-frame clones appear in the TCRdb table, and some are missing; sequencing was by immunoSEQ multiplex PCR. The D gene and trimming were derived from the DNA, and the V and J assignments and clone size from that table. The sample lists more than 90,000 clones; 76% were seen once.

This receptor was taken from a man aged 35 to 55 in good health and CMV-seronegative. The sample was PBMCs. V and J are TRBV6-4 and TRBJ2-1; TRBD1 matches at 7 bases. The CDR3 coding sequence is TGTGCCAGCAGTGACTTACCGGGACAGAGAAATGAGCAGTTCTTC. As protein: CASSDLPGQRNEQFF.